Listed below are T cell receptor beta chains from one sample, sequenced in a study of cytomegalovirus exposure and HLA in healthy donors. TCRdb keeps only in-frame clones here, not all; method: immunoSEQ multiplex PCR. Of over 150,000 clones detected, roughly 85% appear once; the ten largest clones hold around 1.3%. Sample: PBMCs. These receptor sequences come from a woman aged 45 to 65 in good health and CMV-seronegative. Each CDR3 is given with its conserved first and last residue. The order of the fields is J gene, clone size, V gene, D gene, CDR3 protein, CDR3 DNA. D genes are given only for firm matches. Only some rows state a clone size, as once, few, many or a class for expanded clones.

TRBJ1-2	few	TRBV28	TRBD1	CASRGTGTGFYGYTF	TGTGCCAGCAGGGGTACCGGGACAGGTTTTTATGGCTACACCTTC
TRBJ2-1	NA	TRBV29-1	NA	CSVEDRSLVEQFF	TGCAGCGTTGAAGACCGTTCTCTCGTTGAGCAGTTCTTC
TRBJ2-7	NA	TRBV10-2	NA	CASSGRQAHITYEQYF	TGCGCCAGCAGTGGCCGACAGGCCCACATTACCTACGAGCAGTACTTC
TRBJ2-7	NA	TRBV28	TRBD1	CATYTGEGFYEQYF	TGTGCCACCTACACAGGGGAAGGGTTCTACGAGCAGTACTTC
TRBJ2-1	NA	TRBV7-2	NA	CASRPPNDEQFF	TGTGCCAGCAGGCCACCTAACGATGAGCAGTTCTTC
TRBJ1-5	NA	TRBV13	NA	CASSLRGTGKYQPQHF	TGTGCCAGCAGCTTAAGGGGCACAGGGAAGTATCAGCCCCAGCATTTT
TRBJ1-2	NA	TRBV28	NA	CASKDTYGYTF	TGTGCCAGCAAGGACACGTATGGCTACACCTTC
TRBJ2-7	NA	TRBV6-1	TRBD1	CASSERARQGAYEQYF	TGTGCCAGCAGTGAAAGGGCCCGCCAGGGGGCTTACGAGCAGTACTTC
TRBJ1-5	NA	TRBV7-9	NA	CASSPRVYSNQPQHF	TGTGCCAGCAGCCCGCGGGTATATAGCAATCAGCCCCAGCATTTT
TRBJ1-6	NA	TRBV2	NA	CASSRSRTNSPLHF	TGTGCCAGCAGCCGGAGCCGGACAAATTCACCCCTCCACTTT
TRBJ2-5	NA	TRBV4-1	NA	CASSHGGVSLQETQYF	TGCGCCAGCAGCCACGGCGGGGTCAGCCTCCAGGAGACCCAGTACTTC
TRBJ1-1	NA	TRBV18	NA	CASSRGTGENTEAFF	TGTGCCAGCTCACGCGGTACTGGAGAGAACACTGAAGCTTTCTTT
TRBJ1-2	NA	TRBV28	TRBD1	CASSFAGQLYGYTF	TGTGCCAGCAGTTTTGCGGGACAGCTCTATGGCTACACCTTC
TRBJ2-1	NA	TRBV28	NA	CASTNPGARRNEQFF	TGTGCCAGCACAAACCCAGGGGCGAGGAGGAATGAGCAGTTCTTC